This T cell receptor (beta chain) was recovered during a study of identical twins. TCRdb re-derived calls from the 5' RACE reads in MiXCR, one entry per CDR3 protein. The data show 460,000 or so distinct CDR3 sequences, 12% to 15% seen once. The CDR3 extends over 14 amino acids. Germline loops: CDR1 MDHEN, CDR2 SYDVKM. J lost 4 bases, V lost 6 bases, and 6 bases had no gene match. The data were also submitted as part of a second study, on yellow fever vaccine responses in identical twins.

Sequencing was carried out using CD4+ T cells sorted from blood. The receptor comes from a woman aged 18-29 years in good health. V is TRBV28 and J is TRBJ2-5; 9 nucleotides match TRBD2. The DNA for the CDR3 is TGTGCCAGCAGAGGTAGCGGGAGTCTAGAGACCCAGTACTTC. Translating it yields CASRGSGSLETQYF.